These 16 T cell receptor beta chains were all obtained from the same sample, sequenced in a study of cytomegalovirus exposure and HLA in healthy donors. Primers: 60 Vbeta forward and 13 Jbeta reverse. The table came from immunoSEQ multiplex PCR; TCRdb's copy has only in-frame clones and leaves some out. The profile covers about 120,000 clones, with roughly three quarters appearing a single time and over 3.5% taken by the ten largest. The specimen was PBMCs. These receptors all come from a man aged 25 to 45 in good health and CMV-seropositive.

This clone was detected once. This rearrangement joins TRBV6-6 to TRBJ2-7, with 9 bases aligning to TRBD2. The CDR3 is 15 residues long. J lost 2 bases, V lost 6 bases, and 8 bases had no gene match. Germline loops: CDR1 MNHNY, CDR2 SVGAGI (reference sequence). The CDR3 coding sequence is TGTGCCAGCAGGGGGGGGGCGGGAGGGACCTACGAGCAGTACTTC. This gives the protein CASRGGAGGTYEQYF.

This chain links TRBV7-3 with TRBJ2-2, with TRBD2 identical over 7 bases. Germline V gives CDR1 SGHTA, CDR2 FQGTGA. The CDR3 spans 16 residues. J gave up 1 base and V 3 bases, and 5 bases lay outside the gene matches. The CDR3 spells CASSLDREVNTGELFF. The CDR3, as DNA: TGTGCCAGCAGCTTGGATCGGGAGGTGAACACCGGGGAGCTGTTTTTT.

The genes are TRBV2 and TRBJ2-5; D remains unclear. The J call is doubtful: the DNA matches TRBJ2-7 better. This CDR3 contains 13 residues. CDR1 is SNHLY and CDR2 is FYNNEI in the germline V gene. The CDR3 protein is CASSVLKTYEQYF. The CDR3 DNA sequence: TGTGCCAGCAGTGTGCTGAAAACCTACGAGCAGTACTTC.

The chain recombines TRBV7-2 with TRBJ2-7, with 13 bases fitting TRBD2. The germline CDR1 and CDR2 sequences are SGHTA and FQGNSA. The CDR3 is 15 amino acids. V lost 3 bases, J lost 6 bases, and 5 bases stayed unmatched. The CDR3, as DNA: TGTGCCAGCAGCTTTAGACTAGCGGGAGGCGGCGAGCAGTACTTC. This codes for CASSFRLAGGGEQYF.

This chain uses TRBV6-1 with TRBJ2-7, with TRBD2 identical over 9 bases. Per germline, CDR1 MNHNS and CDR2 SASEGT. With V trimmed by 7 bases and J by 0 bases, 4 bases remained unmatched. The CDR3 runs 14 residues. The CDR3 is CASIRTSVSYEQYF. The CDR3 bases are TGTGCCAGCATTAGGACTAGCGTCTCCTACGAGCAGTACTTC.

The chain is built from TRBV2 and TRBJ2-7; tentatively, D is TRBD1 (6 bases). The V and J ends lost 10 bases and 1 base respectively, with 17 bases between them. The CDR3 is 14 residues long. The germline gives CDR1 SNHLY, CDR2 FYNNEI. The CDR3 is CAITLDSPSYEQYF. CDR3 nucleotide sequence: TGTGCCATCACGTTGGACAGCCCTTCCTACGAGCAGTACTTC.

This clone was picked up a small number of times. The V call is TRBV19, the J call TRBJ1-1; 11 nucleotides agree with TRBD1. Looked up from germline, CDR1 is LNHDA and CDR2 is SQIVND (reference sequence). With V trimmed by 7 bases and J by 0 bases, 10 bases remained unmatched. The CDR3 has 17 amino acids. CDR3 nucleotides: TGTGCCAGTAAAGTGCACGGGACAGGGGGGATGAACACTGAAGCTTTCTTT. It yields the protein CASKVHGTGGMNTEAFF.

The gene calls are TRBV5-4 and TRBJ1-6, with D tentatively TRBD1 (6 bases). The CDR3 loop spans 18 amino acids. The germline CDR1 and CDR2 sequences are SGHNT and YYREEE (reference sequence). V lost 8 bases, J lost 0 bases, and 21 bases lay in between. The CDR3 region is CARVGGQQNYSYNSPLHF. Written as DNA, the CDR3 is TGTGCCAGGGTAGGTGGACAGCAGAACTACTCCTATAATTCACCCCTCCACTTT.

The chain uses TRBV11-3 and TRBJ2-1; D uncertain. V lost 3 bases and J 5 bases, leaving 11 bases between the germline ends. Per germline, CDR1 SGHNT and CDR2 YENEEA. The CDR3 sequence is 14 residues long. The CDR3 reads CASSFGAINNEQFF. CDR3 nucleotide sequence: TGTGCCAGCAGCTTTGGAGCGATTAACAATGAGCAGTTCTTC.

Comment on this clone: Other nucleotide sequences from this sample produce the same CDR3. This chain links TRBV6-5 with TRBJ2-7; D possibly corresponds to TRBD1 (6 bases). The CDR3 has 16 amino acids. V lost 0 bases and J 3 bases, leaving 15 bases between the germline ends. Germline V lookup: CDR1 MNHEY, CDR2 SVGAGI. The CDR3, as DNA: TGTGCCAGCAGTTACTCGACAGGCGAGACAAGCTACGAGCAGTACTTC. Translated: CASSYSTGETSYEQYF.

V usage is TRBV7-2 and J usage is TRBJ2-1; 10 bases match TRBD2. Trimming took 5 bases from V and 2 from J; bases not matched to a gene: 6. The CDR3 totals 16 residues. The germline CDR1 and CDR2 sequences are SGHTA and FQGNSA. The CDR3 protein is CASSPHLAGAYNEQFF. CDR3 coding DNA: TGTGCCAGCAGCCCCCATCTAGCGGGAGCCTACAATGAGCAGTTCTTC.

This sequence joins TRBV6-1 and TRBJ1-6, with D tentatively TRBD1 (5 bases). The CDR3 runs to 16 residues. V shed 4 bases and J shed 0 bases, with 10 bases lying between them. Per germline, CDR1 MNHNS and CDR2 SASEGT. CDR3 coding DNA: TGTGCCAGCAGTGCGGACAACAACTCCTATAATTCACCCCTCCACTTT. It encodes CASSADNNSYNSPLHF.

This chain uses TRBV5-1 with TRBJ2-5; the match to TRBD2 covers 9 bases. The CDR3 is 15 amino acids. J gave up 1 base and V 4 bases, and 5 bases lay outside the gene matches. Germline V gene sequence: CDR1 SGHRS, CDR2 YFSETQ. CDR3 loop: CASSLSGRPQETQYF. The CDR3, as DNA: TGCGCCAGCAGCCTTAGCGGGAGACCCCAAGAGACCCAGTACTTC.

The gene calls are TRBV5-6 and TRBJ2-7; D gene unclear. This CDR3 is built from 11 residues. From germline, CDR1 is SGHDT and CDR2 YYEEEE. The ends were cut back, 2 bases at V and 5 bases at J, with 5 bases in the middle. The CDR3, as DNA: TGTGCCAGCAGCTTTGTAAACGAGCAGTACTTC. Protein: CASSFVNEQYF.

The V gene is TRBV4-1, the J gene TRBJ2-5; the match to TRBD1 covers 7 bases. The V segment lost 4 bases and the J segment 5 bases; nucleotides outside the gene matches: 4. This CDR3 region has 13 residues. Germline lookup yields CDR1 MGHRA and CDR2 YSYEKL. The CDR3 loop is CASSPTRGETQYF. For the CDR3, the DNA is TGCGCCAGCAGCCCTACCAGGGGGGAGACCCAGTACTTC.

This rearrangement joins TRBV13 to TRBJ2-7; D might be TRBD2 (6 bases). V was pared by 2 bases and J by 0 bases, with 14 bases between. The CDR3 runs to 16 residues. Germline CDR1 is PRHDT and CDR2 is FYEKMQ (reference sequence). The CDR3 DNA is TGTGCCAGCAGCTTAATGGGTAGCGGAAGCTCCTACGAGCAGTACTTC. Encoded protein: CASSLMGSGSSYEQYF.